The clone carrying this T cell receptor (beta chain) has ten or more counts. The TCRbeta library incorporated unique molecular identifiers. TCRdb passed the PCR reads through MiXCR, listing each CDR3 protein once. The sample lists about 410,000 distinct CDR3 sequences, just over 20% occurring once. Germline values: CDR1 DFQATT, CDR2 SNEGSKA (reference sequence). This CDR3 is 13 amino acids long. Trimming took 5 bases from V and 4 from J; bases not matched to a gene: 8. The data originate from a study of T-cell reconstitution after alpha-beta-depleted transplantation in children. The material was PBMCs from the stem cell graft donor, obtained from the stem cell graft. The clonotype originates from a human donor who donated a stem cell graft to a child with acute myeloid leukemia. The chain has TRBV20-1 and TRBJ2-7; 7 bases fit TRBD2. For the CDR3, the DNA is TGCAGTGCTTTGGCGGGAGCCGTATACGAGCAGTACTTC. This sequence encodes CSALAGAVYEQYF.